This T cell receptor (beta chain) comes out of a study of Graves' ophthalmopathy and Graves' hyperthyroidism. Amplification of the TCR beta CDR3 regions used RNA transcripts (as template). First-round RT-PCR used HTBI primers; second-round multiplex PCR followed. One entry per CDR3 protein results from TCRdb running MiXCR on the multiplex PCR reads. Of over a million distinct CDR3 sequences listed, about 35% are singletons. The CDR3 is made up of 14 amino acids. V was trimmed by 7 bases and J by 8 bases, leaving 17 bases between them. Germline V lookup: CDR1 ENHRY, CDR2 SYGVKD. A remark on this clonotype: The target antigen is unknown.

Study outcomes and limitations: It was with around 71% sensitivity and approximately 75% specificity that the model predicted ophthalmopathy progression. The blood repertoire also included most expanded thyroid clonotypes above 0.001 frequency.

This sequence joins TRBV10-3 and TRBJ1-4; possibly TRBD1 for D (5 bases). Sequencing used peripheral blood or thyroid tissue (not recorded which). This sequence was found in an adult man with Graves' hyperthyroidism. For the CDR3, the DNA is TGTGCCATCAAAAGGGAAGACAGTTGGGAAAAACTGTTTTTT. It specifies CAIKREDSWEKLFF.